This T cell receptor (beta chain) stems from a study of blood T cells in healthy people across ages. Overall study context: In model experiments, template switching was able to capture about one barcoded beta molecule for every two T cells that were present.

Per sample, extraction of total RNA gave at least 5.5 micrograms in every case. With a J-beta primer mix and a sample-barcoded 5' primer, a second PCR ran roughly 6 to 12 cycles. TCRdb used MiXCR to reprocess the 5' RACE reads, holding one entry per CDR3 protein. Of over 1,500,000 distinct CDR3 sequences in the sample, 49% were seen once. This sequence originates from a woman aged 40-49 years in good health. Sample: blood.

CDR3 in DNA: TGCAGTGCTGACGGACGAAAAGAGACCCAGTACTTC. Translation gives CSADGRKETQYF. The chain uses TRBV20-1 and TRBJ2-5; D gene unclear. The V and J ends lost 5 bases and 3 bases respectively, with 10 bases between them. The CDR3 runs to 12 residues. Germline assignment: CDR1 DFQATT and CDR2 SNEGSKA (reference sequence).